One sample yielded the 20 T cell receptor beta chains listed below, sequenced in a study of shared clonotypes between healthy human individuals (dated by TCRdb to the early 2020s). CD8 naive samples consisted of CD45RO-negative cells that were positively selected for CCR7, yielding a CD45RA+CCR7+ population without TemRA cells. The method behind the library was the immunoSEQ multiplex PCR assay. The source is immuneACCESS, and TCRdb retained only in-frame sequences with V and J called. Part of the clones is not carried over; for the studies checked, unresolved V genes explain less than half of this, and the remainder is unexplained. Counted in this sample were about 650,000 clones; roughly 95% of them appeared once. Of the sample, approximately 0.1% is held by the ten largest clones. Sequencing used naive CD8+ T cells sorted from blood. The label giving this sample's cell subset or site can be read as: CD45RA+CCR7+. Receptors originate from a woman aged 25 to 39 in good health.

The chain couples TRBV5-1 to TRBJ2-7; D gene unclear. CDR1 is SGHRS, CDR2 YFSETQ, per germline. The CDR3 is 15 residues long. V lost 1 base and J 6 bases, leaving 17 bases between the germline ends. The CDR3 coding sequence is TGCGCCAGCAGCTTGTCGGAGTTAATGGGCGGCGAGCAGTACTTC. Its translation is CASSLSELMGGEQYF.

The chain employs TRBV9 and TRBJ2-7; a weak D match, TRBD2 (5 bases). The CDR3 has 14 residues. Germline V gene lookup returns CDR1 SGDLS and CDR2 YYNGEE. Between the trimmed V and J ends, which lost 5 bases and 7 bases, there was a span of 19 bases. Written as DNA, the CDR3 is TGTGCCAGCAGAAGAGCGGCAGACGGTGATGAGCAGTACTTC. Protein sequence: CASRRAADGDEQYF.

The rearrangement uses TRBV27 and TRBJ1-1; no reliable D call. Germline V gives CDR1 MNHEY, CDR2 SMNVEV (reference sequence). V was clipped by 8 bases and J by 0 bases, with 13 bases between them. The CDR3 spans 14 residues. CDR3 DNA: TGTGCCAGCGGGGTTCCGAGTCTGAACACTGAAGCTTTCTTT. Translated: CASGVPSLNTEAFF.

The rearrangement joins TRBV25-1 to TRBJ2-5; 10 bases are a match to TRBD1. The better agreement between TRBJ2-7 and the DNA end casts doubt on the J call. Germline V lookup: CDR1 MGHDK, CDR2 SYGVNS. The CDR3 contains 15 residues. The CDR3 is CASSELRDRGHEQYF. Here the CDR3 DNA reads TGTGCCAGCAGTGAATTGAGGGACAGGGGACACGAGCAGTACTTC.

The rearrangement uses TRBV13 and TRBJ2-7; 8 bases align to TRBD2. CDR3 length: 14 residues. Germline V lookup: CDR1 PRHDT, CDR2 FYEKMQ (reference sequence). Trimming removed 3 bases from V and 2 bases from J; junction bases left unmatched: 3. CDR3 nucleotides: TGTGCCAGCAGCTTCACTAGCGGTGCCTACGAGCAGTACTTC. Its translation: CASSFTSGAYEQYF.

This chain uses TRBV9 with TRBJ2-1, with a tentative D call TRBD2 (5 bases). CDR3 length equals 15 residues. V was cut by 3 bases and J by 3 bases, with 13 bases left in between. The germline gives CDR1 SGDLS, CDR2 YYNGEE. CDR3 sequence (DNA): TGTGCCAGCAGCGCAGCCCGAGGAGGCTACAATGAGCAGTTCTTC. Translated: CASSAARGGYNEQFF.

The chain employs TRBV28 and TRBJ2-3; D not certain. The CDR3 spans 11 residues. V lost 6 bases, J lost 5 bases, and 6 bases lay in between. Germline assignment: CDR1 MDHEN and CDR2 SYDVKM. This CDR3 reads CASRKGDTQYF. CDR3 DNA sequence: TGTGCCAGCAGGAAGGGAGATACGCAGTATTTT.

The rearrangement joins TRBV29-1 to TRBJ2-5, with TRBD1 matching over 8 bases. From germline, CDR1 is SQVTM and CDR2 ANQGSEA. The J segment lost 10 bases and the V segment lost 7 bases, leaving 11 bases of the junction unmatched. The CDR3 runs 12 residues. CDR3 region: CSARQGTFVQYF. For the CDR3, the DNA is TGCAGCGCTAGACAGGGGACGTTTGTCCAGTACTTC.

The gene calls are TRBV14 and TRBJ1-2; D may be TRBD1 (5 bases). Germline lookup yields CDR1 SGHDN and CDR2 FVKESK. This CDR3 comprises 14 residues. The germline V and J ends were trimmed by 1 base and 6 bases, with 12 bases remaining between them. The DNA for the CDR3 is TGTGCCAGCAGCCAAGGTGCCGGGGGTGATGGCTACACCTTC. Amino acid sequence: CASSQGAGGDGYTF.

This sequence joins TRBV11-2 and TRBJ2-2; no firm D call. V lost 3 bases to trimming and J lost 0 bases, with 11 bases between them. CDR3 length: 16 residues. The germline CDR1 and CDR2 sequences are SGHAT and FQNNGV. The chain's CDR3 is CASSFNSLANTGELFF. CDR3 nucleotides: TGTGCCAGCAGCTTTAACAGCCTCGCGAACACCGGGGAGCTGTTTTTT.

In DNA, the CDR3 is TGTGCCACCAGCAGAGATCGGTCCGGGGGAAACACCATATATTTT. Residues: CATSRDRSGGNTIYF. The chain joins TRBV15 to TRBJ1-3; D remains ambiguous. Trimming cost V 0 bases and J 4 bases, with 10 bases left between them. Germline V gives CDR1 LNHNV, CDR2 YYDKDF (reference sequence). This CDR3 spans 15 amino acids.

The CDR3 DNA reads as TGCAGCGTTGAAGAGCGGGACAGAGGGTACGAGCAGTACTTC. Translation: CSVEERDRGYEQYF. V is TRBV29-1 and J is TRBJ2-5, with D perhaps matching TRBD1 (7 bases). The J call is in doubt because the DNA end fits TRBJ2-7 better. Germline CDR1 SQVTM, CDR2 ANQGSEA. The CDR3 contains 14 residues.

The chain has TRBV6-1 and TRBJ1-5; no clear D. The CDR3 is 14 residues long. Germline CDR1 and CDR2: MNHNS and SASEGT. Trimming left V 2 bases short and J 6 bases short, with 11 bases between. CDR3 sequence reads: CASSEIGRTQPQHF. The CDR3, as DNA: TGTGCCAGCAGTGAAATAGGGAGGACTCAGCCCCAGCATTTT.

Here the CDR3 reads CSAHGPGQGPGDQYF. In DNA, the CDR3 is TGCAGCGCCCACGGTCCGGGACAGGGTCCCGGGGACCAGTACTTC. The chain joins TRBV29-1 to TRBJ2-5; TRBD1 matches 9 bases. J lost 10 bases, V lost 7 bases, and 19 bases had no gene match. The CDR3 covers 15 residues. Germline V lookup: CDR1 SQVTM, CDR2 ANQGSEA.

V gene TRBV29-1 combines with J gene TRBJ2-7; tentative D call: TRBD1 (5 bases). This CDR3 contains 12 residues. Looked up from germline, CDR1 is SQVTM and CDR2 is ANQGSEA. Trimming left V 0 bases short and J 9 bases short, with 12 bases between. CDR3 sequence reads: CSVEDHTGRQYF. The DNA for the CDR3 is TGCAGCGTTGAAGATCATACAGGTCGGCAGTACTTC.

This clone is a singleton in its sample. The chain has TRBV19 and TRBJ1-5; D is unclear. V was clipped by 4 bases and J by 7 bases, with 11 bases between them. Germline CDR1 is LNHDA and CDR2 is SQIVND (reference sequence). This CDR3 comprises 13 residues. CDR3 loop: CASSTGPSQPQHF. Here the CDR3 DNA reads TGTGCCAGTAGTACGGGCCCTAGCCAGCCCCAGCATTTT.

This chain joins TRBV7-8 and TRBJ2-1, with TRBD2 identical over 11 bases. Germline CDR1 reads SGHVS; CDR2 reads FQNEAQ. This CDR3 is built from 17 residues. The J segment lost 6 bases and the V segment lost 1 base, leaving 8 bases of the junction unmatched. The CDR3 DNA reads TGTGCCAGCAGCTTAGAGGGTTTGACTAGCGGGATCAATGAGCAGTTCTTC. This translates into CASSLEGLTSGINEQFF.

The CDR3 protein is CASSMGGRNTEAFF. CDR3 bases: TGTGCCAGTAGTATGGGGGGCAGGAACACTGAAGCTTTCTTT. The V gene is TRBV19, the J gene TRBJ1-1; D is perhaps TRBD1 (6 bases). The V gene lost 3 bases and the J gene lost 1 base, with 9 bases spanning the gap. The CDR3 is 14 residues long. Per germline, CDR1 LNHDA and CDR2 SQIVND (reference sequence).

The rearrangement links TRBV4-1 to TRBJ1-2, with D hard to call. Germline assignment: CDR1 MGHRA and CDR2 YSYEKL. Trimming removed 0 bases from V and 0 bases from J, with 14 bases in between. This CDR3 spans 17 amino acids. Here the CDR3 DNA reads TGCGCCAGCAGCCAAGAGAGCCCCCACCCTTCTAACTATGGCTACACCTTC. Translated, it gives CASSQESPHPSNYGYTF.

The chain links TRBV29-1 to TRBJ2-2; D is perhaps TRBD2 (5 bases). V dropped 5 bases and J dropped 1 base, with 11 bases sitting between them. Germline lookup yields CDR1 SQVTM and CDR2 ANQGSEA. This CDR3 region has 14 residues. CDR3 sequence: CSVPGVVNTGELFF. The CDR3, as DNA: TGCAGCGTTCCCGGGGTGGTGAACACCGGGGAGCTGTTTTTT.